This note documents a single T cell receptor (beta chain) sequence. What it binds is not known. The CDR3 totals 14 residues. CDR1 SGHNT and CDR2 YYREEE come from the germline V gene (reference sequence). V shed 3 bases and J shed 7 bases, with 14 bases lying between them. The PCR ran on 60 Vbeta and 13 Jbeta primers. Only in-frame clones appear in the TCRdb table, and some are missing; sequencing was by immunoSEQ multiplex PCR. The repertoire holds approximately 150,000 clones, with 82% as singletons. This entry is derived from a study of cytomegalovirus exposure and HLA in healthy donors. Study-wide points: Clonal expansion was found to be greater in HLA-associated TCR beta chains than in equally common others in a later analysis. In a later analysis, TCR beta V- and J-gene trimming showed a link to a missense DCLRE1C variant.

The chain combines TRBV5-4 with TRBJ2-1, with D possibly matching TRBD2 (6 bases). The origin of this receptor is a male donor in good health and CMV-seronegative. Sequencing input: PBMCs. The CDR3 spells CASSWGERRNEQFF. CDR3 nucleotide sequence: TGTGCCAGCAGCTGGGGGGAGAGGCGGAATGAGCAGTTCTTC.